This record looks at one T cell receptor (beta chain) sequence and its context. Its antigen is not identified. The data are from a study of cytomegalovirus exposure and HLA in healthy donors. V was pared by 4 bases and J by 4 bases, with 11 bases between. Germline lookup yields CDR1 GTSNPN and CDR2 SVGIG (reference sequence). The CDR3 extends over 13 amino acids. Participants comprised healthy donors of bone marrow. At collection, donors were nominally healthy, but unrecorded immune exposures were probable. In the PCR, 60 Vbeta and 13 Jbeta primers were used. Repertoires were generated with immunoSEQ multiplex PCR, while TCRdb's copy carries only in-frame clones and drops some. Of about 220,000 clones in the sample, about 74% were seen once. Study observations and caveats: Another analysis was done later, and it associated 15,000 or so TCR beta sequences with HLA alleles at 0.05 false discovery rate.

The sequencing sample was made of PBMCs. The chain uses TRBV30 and TRBJ1-3; TRBD1 is a possible D gene (6 bases). This receptor was obtained from a woman aged 25-40 years in good health and CMV-seronegative. The CDR3 DNA is TGTGCCTGGAAACAGGGTTCCGGAAACACCATATATTTT. This translates into CAWKQGSGNTIYF.